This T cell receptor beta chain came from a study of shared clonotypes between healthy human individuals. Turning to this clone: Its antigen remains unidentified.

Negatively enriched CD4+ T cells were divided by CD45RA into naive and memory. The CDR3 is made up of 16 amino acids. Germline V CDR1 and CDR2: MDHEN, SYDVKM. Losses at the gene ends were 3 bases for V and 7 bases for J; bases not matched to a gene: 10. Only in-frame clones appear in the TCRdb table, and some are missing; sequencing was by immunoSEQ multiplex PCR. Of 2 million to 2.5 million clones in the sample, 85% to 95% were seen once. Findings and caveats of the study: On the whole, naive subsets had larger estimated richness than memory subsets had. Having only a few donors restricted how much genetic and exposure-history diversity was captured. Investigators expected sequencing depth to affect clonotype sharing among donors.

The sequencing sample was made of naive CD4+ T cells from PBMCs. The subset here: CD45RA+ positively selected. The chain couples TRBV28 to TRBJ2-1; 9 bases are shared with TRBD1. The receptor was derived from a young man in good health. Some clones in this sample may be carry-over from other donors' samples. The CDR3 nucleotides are TGTGCCAGCAGTTTGTTTGGGGGACAGGGTATGAATGAGCAGTTCTTC. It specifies CASSLFGGQGMNEQFF. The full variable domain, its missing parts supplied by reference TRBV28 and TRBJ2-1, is DVKVTQSSRYLVKRTGEKVFLECVQDMDHENMFWYRQDPGLGLRLIYFSYDVKMKEKGDIPEGYSVSREKKERFSLILESASTNQTSMYLCASSLFGGQGMNEQFFGPGTRLTVL.